Sequencing of this T cell receptor beta chain was carried out in a study of cytomegalovirus exposure and HLA in healthy donors. The study's findings and limits: A missense variant in DCLRE1C was later tied to TCR beta V- and J-gene trimming.

Vbeta (60) and Jbeta (13) primers were used in the PCR. TCRdb's table, derived via immunoSEQ multiplex PCR, lists solely in-frame clones and lacks some. The sample lists about 130,000 clones, around 8.5% occurring once. The CDR3 is 15 residues long. Germline-derived CDR1 and CDR2 are SGHTA and FQGNSA. Between the trimmed V and J ends, which lost 0 bases and 5 bases, there was a span of 12 bases. Donors were nominally healthy when sampled, though unrecorded immune exposures were likely. Notes on this clone: The target antigen is unknown.

The sample consisted of PBMCs. The sequence was collected from a middle-aged man in good health and CMV-seronegative. The rearrangement joins TRBV7-2 to TRBJ2-3, with D perhaps matching TRBD2 (7 bases). The CDR3 spells CASSLAGGPQDTQYF. In nucleotides, the CDR3 is TGTGCCAGCAGCTTAGCGGGGGGGCCCCAAGATACGCAGTATTTT.